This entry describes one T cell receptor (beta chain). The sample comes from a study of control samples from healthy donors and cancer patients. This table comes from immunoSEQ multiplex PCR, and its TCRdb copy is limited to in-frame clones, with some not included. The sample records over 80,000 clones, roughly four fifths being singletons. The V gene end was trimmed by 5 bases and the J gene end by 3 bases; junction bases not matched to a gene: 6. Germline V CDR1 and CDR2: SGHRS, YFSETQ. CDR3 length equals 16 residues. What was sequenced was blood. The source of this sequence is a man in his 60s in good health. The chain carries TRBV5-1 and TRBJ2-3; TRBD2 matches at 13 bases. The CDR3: CASRQKTSGGTDTQYF. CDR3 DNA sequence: TGCGCCAGCAGGCAGAAGACTAGCGGGGGGACAGATACGCAGTATTTT.